The T cell receptor (beta chain) described here comes from a study of spatial heterogeneity in lung cancer. Findings and limits, study-wide: Tumor T cells had an estimated coverage that came to 6% to 9% for alpha chains and about 13% for beta chains. Mutation tallies in tumors tracked expanded intratumoral alpha and beta TCR counts.

TCRdb ran MiXCR on the 5' RACE reads and lists one entry per CDR3 protein. Seen here are approximately 6,800 distinct CDR3 sequences, over 12% observed once, and the top ten hold about a tenth. This clonotype is classed as medium-sized. What it binds is not known. Time point specified: sample taken at primary tumor resection. Trimming cost V 7 bases and J 5 bases; bases outside gene matches: 6. The CDR3 consists of 13 residues. Germline V gene data show CDR1 as ENHRY and CDR2 as SYGVKD. This TCR was sampled from a male donor with early-stage non-small cell lung cancer. V gene TRBV10-3 combines with J gene TRBJ1-1, with 8 positions matching TRBD1. Sequenced material: lung tumor tissue, taken at surgery. Here the CDR3 reads CAITGQGDTEAFF. CDR3 nucleotide sequence: TGTGCCATCACTGGACAGGGAGATACTGAAGCTTTCTTT.